Below, 18 T cell receptor beta chains from the same sample are listed, as sequenced in a study of blood T cell repertoires in COVID-19. TCRdb's table, derived via immunoSEQ multiplex PCR, lists solely in-frame clones and lacks some. Of about 58,000 clones listed, approximately 86% are singletons. Sequenced: peripheral blood. All receptors derive from a woman in her 70s with active COVID-19.

The rearrangement uses TRBV28 and TRBJ2-7, with TRBD2 as a possible D gene (6 bases). This CDR3 is 15 amino acids long. The germline V gene encodes CDR1 MDHEN and CDR2 SYDVKM. V was shortened by 6 bases and J by 1 base, with 16 bases between the two germline ends. CDR3 sequence (DNA): TGTGCCAGCAGCTCGGCGGAGGGGATTTCCTACGAGCAGTACTTC. Residues: CASSSAEGISYEQYF.

This chain uses TRBV15 with TRBJ2-5; 8 bases are a match to TRBD1. CDR1 LNHNV and CDR2 YYDKDF come from the germline V gene (reference sequence). Trimming removed 0 bases from V and 5 bases from J; junction bases left unmatched: 5. The CDR3 runs 15 residues. This CDR3 reads CATSRDLNRGETQYF. CDR3 coding DNA: TGTGCCACCAGCAGAGATCTAAACAGGGGGGAGACCCAGTACTTC. Combining the CDR3 with reference TRBV15 and TRBJ2-5 gives the whole variable domain DAMVIQNPRYQVTQFGKPVTLSCSQTLNHNVMYWYQQKSSQAPKLLFHYYDKDFNNEADTPDNFQSRRPNTSFCFLDIRSPGLGDTAMYLCATSRDLNRGETQYFGPGTRLLVL.

Only a few counts were recorded for this clone. The chain joins TRBV12-3 or TRBV12-4 to TRBJ1-1; D gene ambiguous. V lost 3 bases and J lost 4, with 9 bases in between. This CDR3 spans 13 amino acids. As DNA, the CDR3 is TGTGCCAGCAGTTTGGAGGGTAGCACTGAAGCTTTCTTT. Translation gives CASSLEGSTEAFF.

This sequence joins TRBV19 and TRBJ1-4; unclear D gene. This CDR3 is 15 amino acids long. From germline, CDR1 is LNHDA and CDR2 SQIVND (reference sequence). Trimming removed 5 bases from V and 8 bases from J, with 18 bases in between. CDR3 coding DNA: TGTGCCAGTAGTCTCGGCGTGAGGGTGGGGGAAAAACTGTTTTTT. Translation: CASSLGVRVGEKLFF.

This clone was detected only once. J is TRBJ2-1 and V is TRBV19; 11 positions agree with TRBD2. J was trimmed by 9 bases and V by 5 bases; bases with no gene match: 12. The CDR3 spans 16 residues. Germline V gives CDR1 LNHDA, CDR2 SQIVND (reference sequence). DNA for the CDR3: TGTGCCAGTAGTGGTTATCTAGCGGGAGGTAAGAGTGAGCAGTTCTTC. Translated: CASSGYLAGGKSEQFF.

A single count supports this clone. The V gene is TRBV29-1, the J gene TRBJ2-2; 8 nucleotides line up with TRBD1. V was clipped by 7 bases and J by 2 bases; unmatched bases: 3. CDR3 size: 13 residues. Germline V gives CDR1 SQVTM, CDR2 ANQGSEA. The CDR3 nucleotides are TGCAGCGGCGGGACAGGTAACACCGGGGAGCTGTTTTTT. Translated, it gives CSGGTGNTGELFF.

The chain carries TRBV7-6 and TRBJ2-1; 11 nucleotides match TRBD1. V gave up 1 base and J gave up 9 bases; unmatched junction bases: 5. The CDR3 is made up of 15 amino acids. Germline V gives CDR1 SGHVS, CDR2 FNYEAQ. The CDR3 DNA sequence: TGTGCCAGCAGCTTAGGGACAGGGGGCCTGGGTGAGCAGTTCTTC. This translates into CASSLGTGGLGEQFF.

Of note for this clone: A read error may account for a junction end that differs from germline. The V gene is TRBV6-5, the J gene TRBJ2-5; the D gene is possibly TRBD2 (5 bases). Germline V gene lookup returns CDR1 MNHEY and CDR2 SVGAGI. The CDR3 has 14 amino acids. The CDR3 reads CASSNSRGSETQYF. The CDR3 bases are TGTGCCAGCAGTAACTCAAGAGGGTCCGAGACCCAGTACTTC.

V and J are TRBV11-2 and TRBJ1-6, with 9 nucleotides matching TRBD1. The CDR3 spans 15 residues. CDR1 is SGHAT and CDR2 is FQNNGV in the germline V gene. J lost 13 bases, V lost 4 bases, and 11 bases had no gene match. The DNA for the CDR3 is TGTGCCAGCAGCTCCCCGAGGACAGGGGCTTCGCCCCTCCACTTT. As protein: CASSSPRTGASPLHF. Supplemented by reference TRBV11-2 and TRBJ1-6, the full variable domain reads EAGVAQSPRYKIIEKRQSVAFWCNPISGHATLYWYQQILGQGPKLLIQFQNNGVVDDSQLPKDRFSAERLKGVDSTLKIQPAKLEDSAVYLCASSSPRTGASPLHFGNGTRLTVT.

This clone was detected only once. V usage is TRBV7-8 and J usage is TRBJ2-5, with a weak D call TRBD2 (6 bases). CDR1 is SGHVS, CDR2 FQNEAQ, per germline. The CDR3 spans 15 residues. V shed 1 base and J shed 4 bases, with 13 bases lying between them. The CDR3 sequence: CASSLGTTGGETQYF. CDR3 in DNA: TGTGCCAGCAGCTTAGGGACTACAGGAGGAGAGACCCAGTACTTC.

The gene calls are TRBV18 and TRBJ2-5, with 11 bases lining up with TRBD2. V gave up 1 base and J gave up 4 bases; unmatched junction bases: 8. Germline-derived CDR1 and CDR2 are KGHSH and LQKENI. The CDR3 is made up of 17 amino acids. Here the CDR3 reads CASSPLQLAGGGETQYF. The DNA for the CDR3 is TGTGCCAGCTCACCACTTCAGCTAGCGGGAGGAGGAGAGACCCAGTACTTC.

CDR3 bases: TGTGCCAGCAGCTTGGTACTCAATGAGCAGTTCTTC. Amino acids: CASSLVLNEQFF. The chain combines TRBV5-5 with TRBJ2-1; D is unresolved. V lost 0 bases, J lost 6 bases, and 4 bases lay in between. Germline CDR1 SGHKS, CDR2 YYEKEE (reference sequence). The CDR3 is made up of 12 amino acids.

The gene calls are TRBV18 and TRBJ2-4; 10 bases match TRBD2. This CDR3 spans 18 amino acids. The V segment lost 2 bases and the J segment 0 bases; nucleotides outside the gene matches: 7. Looked up from germline, CDR1 is KGHSH and CDR2 is LQKENI. The CDR3 loop reads CASSPITSGTLAKNIQYF. In DNA form, the CDR3 reads TGTGCCAGCTCACCAATCACTAGCGGGACCTTAGCCAAAAACATTCAGTACTTC.

V usage is TRBV7-8 and J usage is TRBJ1-2; TRBD1 might be the D (6 bases). The V end was cut by 5 bases, the J end by 5 bases, with 9 bases between. Germline V gives CDR1 SGHVS, CDR2 FQNEAQ. The CDR3 length is 12 residues. Written as DNA, the CDR3 is TGTGCCAGCAGCGTACAGGGTTATGGCTACACCTTC. Protein sequence: CASSVQGYGYTF.

V is TRBV2 and J is TRBJ1-1, with no clear D. This CDR3 has 17 residues. Germline lookup yields CDR1 SNHLY and CDR2 FYNNEI. V lost 1 base to trimming and J lost 0 bases, with 15 bases between them. As DNA, the CDR3 is TGTGCCAGCAGTGAAGGGGCGTCAGGCGACATGAACACTGAAGCTTTCTTT. This encodes CASSEGASGDMNTEAFF.

The chain carries TRBV12-3 or TRBV12-4 and TRBJ1-1; D gene ambiguous. This CDR3 has 12 amino acids. V was pared by 6 bases and J by 4 bases, with 9 bases between. The CDR3 region is CASRSGSTEAFF. The CDR3 DNA reads TGTGCCAGCAGGTCCGGTAGCACTGAAGCTTTCTTT.

The genes are TRBV28 and TRBJ1-2, with 9 bases identical to TRBD1. V lost 6 bases and J lost 7; bases outside the gene matches: 12. Germline loops: CDR1 MDHEN, CDR2 SYDVKM. There are 15 residues in the CDR3. The CDR3 sequence is CASSFDTGGASGYTF. The DNA for the CDR3 is TGTGCCAGCAGCTTCGACACAGGGGGCGCTAGTGGCTACACCTTC.

The chain couples TRBV7-8 to TRBJ2-7; no clear D. Germline V gives CDR1 SGHVS, CDR2 FQNEAQ. The CDR3 is 14 residues long. The ends were cut back, 5 bases at V and 6 bases at J, with 17 bases in the middle. In DNA form, the CDR3 reads TGTGCCAGCAGCGTCAGGCAATCGGATGGCGAGCAGTACTTC. It codes for CASSVRQSDGEQYF.